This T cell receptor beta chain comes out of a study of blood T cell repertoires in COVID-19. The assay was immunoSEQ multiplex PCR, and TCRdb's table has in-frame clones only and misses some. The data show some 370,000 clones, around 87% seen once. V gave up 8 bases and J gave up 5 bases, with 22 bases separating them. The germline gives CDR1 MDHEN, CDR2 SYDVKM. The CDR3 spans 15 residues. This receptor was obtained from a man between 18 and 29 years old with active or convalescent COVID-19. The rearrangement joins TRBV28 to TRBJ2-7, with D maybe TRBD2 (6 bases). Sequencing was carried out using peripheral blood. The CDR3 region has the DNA TGTGCCAGCGCCCAGACCTACCTTCCTAGCGACGAGCAGTACTTC. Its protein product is CASAQTYLPSDEQYF.